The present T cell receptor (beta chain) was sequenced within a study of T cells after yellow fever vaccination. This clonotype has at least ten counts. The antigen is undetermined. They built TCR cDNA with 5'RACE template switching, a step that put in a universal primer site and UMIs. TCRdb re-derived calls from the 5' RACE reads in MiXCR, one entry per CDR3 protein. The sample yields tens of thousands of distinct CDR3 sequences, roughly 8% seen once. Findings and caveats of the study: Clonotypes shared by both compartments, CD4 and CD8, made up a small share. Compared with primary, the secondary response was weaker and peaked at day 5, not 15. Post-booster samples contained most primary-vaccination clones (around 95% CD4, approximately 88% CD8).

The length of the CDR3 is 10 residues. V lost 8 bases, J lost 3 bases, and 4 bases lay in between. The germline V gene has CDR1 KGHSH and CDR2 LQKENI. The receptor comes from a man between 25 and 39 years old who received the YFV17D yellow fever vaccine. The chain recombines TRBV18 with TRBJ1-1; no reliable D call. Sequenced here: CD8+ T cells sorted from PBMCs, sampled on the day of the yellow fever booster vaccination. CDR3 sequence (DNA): TGTGCCAGCGGGGACACTGAAGCTTTCTTT. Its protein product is CASGDTEAFF.